This is a list of T cell receptor beta chains from one sample in a study of early T cells in non-severe SARS-CoV-2 infection. Each CDR3 protein gets one entry after TCRdb re-called the 5' RACE reads with MiXCR. The sample has about 83,000 distinct CDR3 sequences; more than 9% are singletons. The material was whole blood, obtained at baseline. These receptors originate from an adult who was a healthcare worker with PCR-confirmed SARS-CoV-2 infection or an uninfected control (not recorded which). The CDR3 runs from the conserved cysteine through the conserved F or W. Fields, in order: D gene, V gene, clone size, J gene, CDR3 protein, CDR3 DNA. A D gene is named only where the DNA matches it firmly. Clone size is not always given. Where it is, it says once, few, many or a class for expanded clones.

TRBD1	TRBV11-1	many	TRBJ2-2	CASSQRTGRTGELFF	TGTGCCAGCAGCCAGCGGACAGGGCGAACCGGGGAGCTGTTTTTT
TRBD2	TRBV5-1	many	TRBJ2-3	CASSLQSGRGPNTQYF	TGCGCCAGCAGCTTGCAAAGCGGGAGAGGGCCGAATACGCAGTATTTT
TRBD2	TRBV12-3/TRBV12-4	-	TRBJ2-7	CASKLREPSSYEQYF	TGTGCCAGCAAACTGCGGGAGCCCTCCTCCTACGAGCAGTACTTC
-	TRBV4-1	few	TRBJ2-1	CASSQATAPGSYEQFF	TGCGCCAGCAGCCAAGCTACTGCACCGGGCTCGTATGAGCAGTTCTTC
-	TRBV6-5	few	TRBJ2-5	CASGAKTQYF	TGTGCCAGCGGGGCAAAGACCCAGTACTTC
-	TRBV25-1	-	TRBJ2-5	CASSEREKRRETQYF	TGTGCCAGCAGTGAAAGGGAGAAGAGAAGGGAGACCCAGTACTTC
-	TRBV7-2	few	TRBJ2-1	CASSSFRDGGQFF	TGTGCCAGCAGCTCCTTCCGGGACGGCGGGCAGTTCTTC
TRBD1	TRBV27	many	TRBJ1-5	CASRAAGTGRNQPQHF	TGTGCCAGCAGAGCAGCAGGGACAGGGAGGAATCAGCCCCAGCATTTT
-	TRBV4-1	-	TRBJ1-2	CASSHAGDYGYTF	TGCGCCAGCAGCCACGCAGGGGACTATGGCTACACCTTC
TRBD2	TRBV19	few	TRBJ2-7	CASSIGLAGLYEQYF	TGTGCCAGTAGTATAGGACTAGCGGGACTATACGAGCAGTACTTC
TRBD1	TRBV5-1	-	TRBJ1-5	CASSPEGQGYQPQHF	TGCGCCAGCAGCCCGGAGGGACAGGGGTATCAGCCCCAGCATTTT
-	TRBV20-1	-	TRBJ2-7	CSAREVRGAYEQYF	TGCAGTGCTAGAGAAGTCAGGGGGGCCTACGAGCAGTACTTC
-	TRBV5-8	once	TRBJ2-3	CASSARGATIDTQYF	TGTGCCAGCAGCGCAAGGGGGGCGACTATAGATACGCAGTATTTT
-	TRBV21-1	many	TRBJ2-7	CASSKTGTNDRAIYEQYF	TGTGCCAGCAGCAAAACCGGAACCAATGACAGGGCGATCTACGAGCAGTACTTC
TRBD2	TRBV5-1	few	TRBJ2-1	CASSSRTSGRWGNEQFF	TGCGCCAGCAGCTCCAGGACTAGCGGGAGATGGGGCAATGAGCAGTTCTTC
-	TRBV28	many	TRBJ2-6	CASSLWAGANVLTF	TGTGCCAGCAGTTTATGGGCTGGGGCCAACGTCCTGACTTTC
-	TRBV10-2	-	TRBJ2-2	CASRRQDGELFF	TGCGCCAGCAGGAGACAGGACGGGGAGCTGTTTTTT
-	TRBV30	many	TRBJ2-2	CAWMTGQNTGELFF	TGTGCCTGGATGACAGGACAGAACACCGGGGAGCTGTTTTTT
-	TRBV28	-	TRBJ2-2	CASTRGGTSGELFF	TGTGCCAGCACTAGGGGGGGCACGAGCGGGGAGCTGTTTTTT
-	TRBV10-3	few	TRBJ2-1	CAISGGPLGGRANEQFF	TGTGCCATCAGTGGAGGACCCCTCGGTGGCCGTGCCAATGAGCAGTTCTTC
-	TRBV7-2	many	TRBJ2-5	CASSLGLQETQYF	TGTGCCAGCAGCTTAGGACTTCAAGAGACCCAGTACTTC
TRBD1	TRBV28	few	TRBJ2-6	CASTKTGGSSGANVLTF	TGTGCCAGCACCAAGACAGGGGGAAGCTCTGGGGCCAACGTCCTGACTTTC
TRBD2	TRBV5-4	many	TRBJ2-3	CASSSGGGGRGGTDTQYF	TGTGCCAGCAGCTCAGGTGGAGGCGGGAGAGGGGGCACAGATACGCAGTATTTT
-	TRBV11-1	few	TRBJ2-6	CASSPRQAGANVLTF	TGTGCCAGCAGCCCCCGACAGGCTGGGGCCAACGTCCTGACTTTC
-	TRBV9	-	TRBJ2-1	CASSVGTLDRGEQFF	TGTGCCAGCAGCGTAGGGACGCTTGATCGAGGTGAGCAGTTCTTC
TRBD1	TRBV5-1	-	TRBJ2-7	CASSVDRPYEQYF	TGCGCCAGCAGCGTGGACAGGCCCTACGAGCAGTACTTC
-	TRBV7-2	many	TRBJ1-5	CASSWQGSNQPQHF	TGTGCCAGCAGCTGGCAGGGGAGCAATCAGCCCCAGCATTTT
-	TRBV18	few	TRBJ1-2	CASSQTGRRTRGYTF	TGTGCCAGCTCACAAACGGGACGGCGTACCCGCGGCTACACCTTC
-	TRBV5-1	-	TRBJ2-7	CASSPGRGGNEQYF	TGCGCCAGCAGCCCCGGACGTGGGGGAAACGAGCAGTACTTC
-	TRBV7-9	-	TRBJ1-2	CASSSLQVNYGYTF	TGTGCCAGCAGCTCGCTACAGGTGAACTATGGCTACACCTTC
TRBD2	TRBV12-3/TRBV12-4	-	TRBJ2-1	CASSLWTSGGRGNEQFF	TGTGCCAGCAGTCTATGGACTAGCGGGGGAAGGGGGAATGAGCAGTTCTTC
-	TRBV6-5	-	TRBJ1-3	CASMRGNTIYF	TGTGCCAGCATGCGAGGAAACACCATATATTTT
-	TRBV18	many	TRBJ2-1	CASSPPGKGGNEQFF	TGTGCCAGCTCACCACCTGGGAAAGGGGGGAATGAGCAGTTCTTC
-	TRBV12-3/TRBV12-4	-	TRBJ2-5	CASSPRTPAQETQYF	TGTGCCAGCAGTCCTAGGACCCCGGCCCAAGAGACCCAGTACTTC
-	TRBV6-1	-	TRBJ2-7	CASSEQISYEQHF	TGTGCCAGCAGTGAACAGATCTCCTACGAGCAGCACTTC
-	TRBV28	-	TRBJ2-7	CASSAPEQGYEQYF	TGTGCCAGCAGTGCCCCCGAACAGGGCTACGAGCAGTACTTC
-	TRBV3-1	few	TRBJ1-2	CASSQARNYGYTF	TGTGCCAGCAGCCAAGCCAGGAATTATGGCTACACCTTC
-	TRBV6-5	-	TRBJ1-1	CASQNMNTEAFF	TGTGCCAGCCAGAATATGAACACTGAAGCTTTCTTT
TRBD2	TRBV20-1	many	TRBJ2-1	CSAEALADSYNEQFF	TGCAGTGCCGAGGCACTAGCGGACTCCTACAATGAGCAGTTCTTC
-	TRBV3-1	few	TRBJ1-4	CASSQLGEKLFF	TGTGCCAGCAGCCAGCTCGGAGAAAAACTGTTTTTT